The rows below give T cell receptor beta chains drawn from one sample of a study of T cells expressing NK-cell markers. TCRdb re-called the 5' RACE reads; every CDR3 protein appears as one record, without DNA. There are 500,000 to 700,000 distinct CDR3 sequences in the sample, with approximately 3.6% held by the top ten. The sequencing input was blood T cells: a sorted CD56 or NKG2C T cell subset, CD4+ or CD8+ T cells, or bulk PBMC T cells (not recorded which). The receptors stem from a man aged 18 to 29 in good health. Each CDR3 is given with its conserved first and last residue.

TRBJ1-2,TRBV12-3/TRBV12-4,CASSLGQPDGYTF
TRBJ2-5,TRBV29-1,CSVDRGRGVGQYF
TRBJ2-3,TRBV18,CASSLRDATDNTQYF
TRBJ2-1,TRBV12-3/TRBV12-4,CASSLVNILDRYNEQFF
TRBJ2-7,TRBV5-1,CASSLEVTVLSDEQYF
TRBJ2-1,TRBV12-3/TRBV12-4,CASRRDYPRLNEQFF
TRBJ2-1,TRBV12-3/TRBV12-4,CASSSPGTSGYGEQFF
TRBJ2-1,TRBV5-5,CASSLGFSREGYNEQFF
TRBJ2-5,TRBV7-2,CASSLRGYQETQYF
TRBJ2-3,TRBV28,CASSSPGLGADTQYF
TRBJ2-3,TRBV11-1,CASSFPKTPLAGGTDTQYF
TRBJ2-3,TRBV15,CATSTYSGSGDTQYF
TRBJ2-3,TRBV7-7,CASSLGGRSDTQYF
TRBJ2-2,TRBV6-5,CASSYSPGQGGTGELFF
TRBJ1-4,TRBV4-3,CASSQQGVTTNEKLFF
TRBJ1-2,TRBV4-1,CASNKKSGGYTF
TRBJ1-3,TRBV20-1,CSARDGNTIYF
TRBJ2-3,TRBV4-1,CASSQGERGGTDTQYF
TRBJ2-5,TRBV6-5,CASSTSGGMTETQYF
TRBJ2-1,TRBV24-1,CATSSAGVGNEQFF
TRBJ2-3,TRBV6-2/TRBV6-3,CASSIAGPGGTQYF
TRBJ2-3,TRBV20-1,CSATGYSTDTQYF
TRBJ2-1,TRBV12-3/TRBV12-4,CASSPTSPALYNEQFF
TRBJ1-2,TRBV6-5,CASSSEQGADGYTF
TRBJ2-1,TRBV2,CASREQRGSYNEQFF
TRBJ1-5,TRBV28,CASSALGQGANQPQHF
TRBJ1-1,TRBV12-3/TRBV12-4,CASSFGGQGAEAFF
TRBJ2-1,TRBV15,CAIRTSGRNEQFF
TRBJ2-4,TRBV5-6,CASSLGAAPLIQYF
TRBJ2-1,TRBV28,CASTPGLAGGLSYNEQFF
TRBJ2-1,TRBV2,CASSGAGTSYDNEQFF
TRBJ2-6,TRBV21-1,CASSKVWTHRDSGANVLTF
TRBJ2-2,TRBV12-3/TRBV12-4,CASRDPGLAGGATGELFF
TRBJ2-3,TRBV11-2,CASSLRDRGIAGEDTQYF
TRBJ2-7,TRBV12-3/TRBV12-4,CASSWTGRGHEQYF
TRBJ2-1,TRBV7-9,CAGRGPDNEQFF
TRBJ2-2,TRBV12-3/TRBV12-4,CASNTVATRNTGELFF
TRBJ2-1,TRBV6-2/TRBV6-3,CASRSGLAYNEQFF
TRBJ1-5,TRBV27,CASSLSSVYQPQHF
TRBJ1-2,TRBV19,CASQFRDREDGYTF
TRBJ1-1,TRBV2,CASSNDRGIFEAFF
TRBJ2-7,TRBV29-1,CSVAHRQGYEQYF
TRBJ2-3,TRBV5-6,CASSLLRPRTQYF
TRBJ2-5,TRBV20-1,CSAIRSETQYF
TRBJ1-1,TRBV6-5,CASSRTGAHTEAFF
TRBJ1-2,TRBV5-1,CASSRDGESYGYTF
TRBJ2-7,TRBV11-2,CASSAGTEYEQYF
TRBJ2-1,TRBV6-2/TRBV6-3,CASSSRGLAGGRSYNEQFF
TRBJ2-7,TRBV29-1,CSVEGGTSGSRVYEQYF
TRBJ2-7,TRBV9,CASSVGDLAVYEQYF
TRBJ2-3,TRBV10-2,CASRTVTGDSADTQYF